These T cell receptor beta chains were read from a single sample in a study of Graves' ophthalmopathy and Graves' hyperthyroidism. Each CDR3 protein is one row after TCRdb ran MiXCR on the multiplex PCR reads. The sample lists 150,000 or so distinct CDR3 sequences, approximately 38% seen once, with approximately 5.5% in the top ten. The specimen was peripheral blood. These receptors originate from a woman aged 40 to 50 with Graves' ophthalmopathy. The CDR3 runs from the conserved cysteine through the conserved F or W. The D gene is left open where the match is weak. For some rows the clone size is stated as once, few or many, or as a class when expanded; others skip it.

13 . many TRBJ2-5 TRBV7-3 TGTGCCAGCAGCTTCTCCTCAGAAGAGACCCAGTACTTC CASSFSSEETQYF
14 . many TRBJ1-1 TRBV6-1 TGTGCCAGCAGTGAGGGCAGGCCAGCCGCGATAGCTTTCTTT CASSEGRPAAIAFF
13 . . TRBJ2-5 TRBV5-1 TGCGCCAGCAGCCGTACTAGGACGGAGACCCAGTACTTC CASSRTRTETQYF
12 . . TRBJ1-1 TRBV28 TGTGCCAGCAGTTGGCTCGGGGGTGAAGCTTTCTTT CASSWLGGEAFF
15 . few TRBJ1-1 TRBV6-2/TRBV6-3 TGTGCCAGCAGTTTCTCCGGGACCCAGTCCACTGAAGCTTTCTTT CASSFSGTQSTEAFF
12 . few TRBJ1-5 TRBV29-1 TGCAGCGCCTTGGGACCGAATCAGCCCCAGCATTTT CSALGPNQPQHF
15 TRBD1 many TRBJ1-2 TRBV28 TGTGCCAGCAGTTTACCGGACAGGGGCGGGTTAGGCTACACCTTC CASSLPDRGGLGYTF
13 . many TRBJ2-5 TRBV19 TGTGCCAGTAGTATCGGGCAGGGCGAGACCCAGTACTTC CASSIGQGETQYF
15 . . TRBJ2-5 TRBV6-5 TGTGCCAGCAGTTACTCCATTCGGCCTTTCGAGACCCAGTACTTC CASSYSIRPFETQYF
14 . many TRBJ1-2 TRBV5-1 TGCGCCAGCAGCTTGGTGGACTCGGGCTATGGCTACACCTTC CASSLVDSGYGYTF
14 . . TRBJ1-1 TRBV19 TGTGCCAGTAGTATAGAATGGCAGAACACTGAAGCTTTCTTT CASSIEWQNTEAFF
14 . many TRBJ1-5 TRBV19 TGTGCCAGTTCATACAGGGCGGGCAATCAGCCCCAGCATTTT CASSYRAGNQPQHF
12 TRBD1 . TRBJ1-2 TRBV7-3 TGTGCCAGCAGCTCGCCGGGACAGGACTCCACCTTC CASSSPGQDSTF
15 . once TRBJ1-5 TRBV6-2/TRBV6-3 TGTGCCAGCAGTCCCCCGGAGGCAGGCAATCAGCCCCAGCATTTT CASSPPEAGNQPQHF
15 TRBD1 many TRBJ1-5 TRBV2 TGTGCCAGCAGGGGAGGGACAGGGGGCAATCAGCCCCAGCATTTT CASRGGTGGNQPQHF
15 TRBD1 many TRBJ2-7 TRBV7-2 TGTGCCAGCAGTATAGGGACAGGGGGCAGCTACGAGCAGTACTTC CASSIGTGGSYEQYF
12 . . TRBJ1-1 TRBV7-8 TGTGCCAGCAGTTACGTCTGGACTGAAGCTTTCTTT CASSYVWTEAFF
15 . few TRBJ1-1 TRBV7-8 TGTGCCAGCAGCCCCGAAGCAGGTAGAGGGCATGAAGCTTTCTTT CASSPEAGRGHEAFF
14 TRBD1 many TRBJ2-2 TRBV19 TGTGCCAGTAGTACGGGACAGGGCGCCGGGGAGCTGTTTTTT CASSTGQGAGELFF
14 . . TRBJ1-6 TRBV12-3/TRBV12-4 TGTGCCAGCAGTCCCCAGTCCTATAATTCACCCCTCCACTTT CASSPQSYNSPLHF
12 . many TRBJ2-2 TRBV24-1 TGTGCCACCGGTCAGTACACCGGGGAGCTGTTTTTT CATGQYTGELFF
12 . many TRBJ1-2 TRBV3-1 TGTGCCAGCAGCCAAGTTACGAATAGCTACACCTTC CASSQVTNSYTF
17 . many TRBJ1-1 TRBV6-1 TGTGCCAGCAGTGAGTATGGTCAGTCAGATGGTAACACTGAAGCTTTCTTT CASSEYGQSDGNTEAFF
13 TRBD2 many TRBJ2-5 TRBV15 TGTGCCACGGCGGGGGGAAGGAGAGAGACCCAGTACTTC CATAGGRRETQYF
14 . many TRBJ2-2 TRBV14 TGTGCCAGCAGCCAAGACCACGGCACCGGGGAGCTGTTTTTT CASSQDHGTGELFF
15 . . TRBJ1-5 TRBV5-1 TGCGCCAGCAGCTTGGCACCAGGGGATGTGGGGCCCCAGCATTTT CASSLAPGDVGPQHF
14 . . TRBJ2-5 TRBV11-2 TGTGCCAGCAGCCGGGGCCCGCGGAAAGAGACCCAGTACTTC CASSRGPRKETQYF
15 TRBD2 many TRBJ2-7 TRBV28 TGTGCCAGCACCGTGGGACTAGCGGGAGGCTACGAGCAGTACTTC CASTVGLAGGYEQYF
14 . . TRBJ1-5 TRBV6-2/TRBV6-3 TGTGCCAGCAGTCCTCGGAAATCCAATCAGCCCCAGCATTTT CASSPRKSNQPQHF
13 . . TRBJ1-3 TRBV12-3/TRBV12-4 TGTGCCAGCAGTTTTTTCGGAGGAAACACCATATATTTT CASSFFGGNTIYF
13 . many TRBJ1-1 TRBV28 TGTGCCAGCAAAGATCCGGGCGCCGGAGGGGCTTTCTTT CASKDPGAGGAFF
13 . many TRBJ2-7 TRBV10-3 TGTGCCATCAGTGACACAGGAGGCTACGAGCAGTACTTC CAISDTGGYEQYF
14 . . TRBJ2-5 TRBV27 TGTGCCAGCGGGCCCCGGGGTGGAGAAGAGACCCAGTACTTC CASGPRGGEETQYF
16 TRBD2 . TRBJ2-5 TRBV6-1 TGTGCCAGCAGTGAAGCGCTAGCGGAGGCTGGGGAGACCCAGTACTTC CASSEALAEAGETQYF
14 TRBD1 . TRBJ1-2 TRBV6-1 TGTGCCAGCAGATGGACAGGGGGCTTAGATGGCTACACCTTC CASRWTGGLDGYTF
14 TRBD1 many TRBJ1-1 TRBV20-1 TGCACAGAAGGGGGTCAGGGGGGGAACACTGAAGCTTTCTTT CTEGGQGGNTEAFF
14 TRBD1 many TRBJ1-6 TRBV6-1 TGTGCCAGCAGTGAGCAGACAGGGGCTTCACCCCTCCACTTT CASSEQTGASPLHF
13 TRBD1 few TRBJ1-2 TRBV6-1 TGTGCCAGCAGGACCCGGGACAGTGAGGGCTACACCTTC CASRTRDSEGYTF
14 . many TRBJ2-5 TRBV2 TGTGCCAGCAGTGAGGACTCCCTCCAAGAGACCCAGTACTTC CASSEDSLQETQYF
15 . . TRBJ2-7 TRBV12-3/TRBV12-4 TGTGCCAGCAGTTTGTGGCAGGGAGGAGTCCACGAGCAGTACTTC CASSLWQGGVHEQYF
14 . . TRBJ2-7 TRBV28 TGTGCCAGCAGTTTGAGACAGTTGCCCTACGAGCAGTACTTC CASSLRQLPYEQYF
14 . . TRBJ1-6 TRBV7-2 TGTGCCAGCAGCCACGACCCCGGAGGTTCACCCCTCCACTTT CASSHDPGGSPLHF
14 TRBD1 . TRBJ2-7 TRBV28 TGTGCCAGCAGTTTCCCTGAGGACAGGGCCGAGCAGTACTTC CASSFPEDRAEQYF
15 . many TRBJ2-2 TRBV12-3/TRBV12-4 TGTGCCAGCAGTACCGGACAGATAGCCACCGGGGAGCTGTTTTTT CASSTGQIATGELFF
13 . . TRBJ2-5 TRBV28 TGTGCCAGCAGTCCCTCAGTCGGTGAGACCCAGTACTTC CASSPSVGETQYF
15 . many TRBJ2-7 TRBV7-8 TGTGCCAGCAGCTCCGTCCCGGACGTGCCCTACGAGCAGTACTTC CASSSVPDVPYEQYF
13 . once TRBJ2-5 TRBV20-1 TGCAGTGCTCATCTTAGTGGGAAAGAGACCCAGTACTTC CSAHLSGKETQYF
13 . many TRBJ2-5 TRBV6-5 TGTGCCAGCAGTTACTCGATTGAAGAGACCCAGTACTTC CASSYSIEETQYF
13 . . TRBJ1-2 TRBV6-1 TGTGCCAGCAGTGACACTCAGGACTATGGCTACACCTTC CASSDTQDYGYTF
16 TRBD1 many TRBJ1-3 TRBV11-2 TGTGCCAGCAGCTTAAGACAGGGATCCTCTGGAAACACCATATATTTT CASSLRQGSSGNTIYF